These 22 T cell receptor beta chains were all obtained from the same sample, sequenced in a study of graft-versus-host responses after intestinal transplantation. These receptors' antigens are unknown. Data came from immunoSEQ multiplex PCR; TCRdb stores just in-frame clones and leaves some out. The table lists about 82,000 clones, 91% of them singletons. The sequencing here drew on unstimulated CD4+ T cells sorted from spleen or lymph node cells, taken before intestinal transplant. The receptors were sampled from a human donor who received an intestinal transplant.

The V and J genes are TRBV16 and TRBJ1-2; no reliable D call. V was cut by 1 base and J by 1 base, with 7 bases left in between. The CDR3 contains 14 residues. CDR1 is KGHSY, CDR2 FQNENV, per germline. The chain's CDR3 is CASSQLGSNYGYTF. The DNA for the CDR3 is TGTGCCAGCAGCCAATTGGGCAGTAACTATGGCTACACCTTC.

Comment on this clone: A read error may account for a junction end that differs from germline. The V gene is TRBV5-1, the J gene TRBJ2-3, with 11 bases aligning to TRBD2. This CDR3 region has 16 residues. CDR1 SGHRS and CDR2 YFSETQ come from the germline V gene. CDR3 sequence: CASSDPGTSGSDTQYF. DNA of the CDR3: TGCGCCAGCAGCGACCCAGGGACTAGCGGATCAGACACGCAGTATTTT.

V gene TRBV19 combines with J gene TRBJ1-2; D might be TRBD1 (6 bases). Germline V CDR1 and CDR2: LNHDA, SQIVND (reference sequence). The V end lost 1 base, the J end lost 5 bases, and 11 bases lay between the germline ends. This CDR3 has 14 residues. The CDR3 DNA reads as TGTGCCAGTAGTATAGGGGACACAACATATGGCTACACCTTC. Amino acid sequence: CASSIGDTTYGYTF.

The gene calls are TRBV30 and TRBJ1-1; D is uncertain. Looked up from germline, CDR1 is GTSNPN and CDR2 is SVGIG (reference sequence). V was cut by 3 bases and J by 5 bases, with 10 bases left in between. The CDR3 has 12 amino acids. The CDR3 spells CAWSPPGTEAFF. CDR3 nucleotides: TGTGCCTGGAGCCCTCCGGGGACTGAAGCTTTCTTT. The complete variable domain, with remaining parts taken from reference TRBV30 and TRBJ1-1, reads SQTIHQWPATLVQPVGSPLSLECTVEGTSNPNLYWYRQAAGRGLQLLFYSVGIGQISSEVPQNLSASRPQDRQFILSSKKLLLSDSGFYLCAWSPPGTEAFFGQGTRLTVV.

This sequence joins TRBV11-3 and TRBJ2-5, with TRBD1 matching over 10 bases. The germline gives CDR1 SGHNT, CDR2 YENEEA. This CDR3 comprises 15 residues. V trimming: 6 bases; J trimming: 5 bases; junction bases outside the gene matches: 9. CDR3 sequence (DNA): TGTGCCAGCAGAGCGGGGACAGGGGATCGTGAGACCCAGTACTTC. Its translation: CASRAGTGDRETQYF. Combining the CDR3 with reference TRBV11-3 and TRBJ2-5 gives the whole variable domain EAGVVQSPRYKIIEKKQPVAFWCNPISGHNTLYWYLQNLGQGPELLIRYENEEAVDDSQLPKDRFSAERLKGVDSTLKIQPAELGDSAVYLCASRAGTGDRETQYFGPGTRLLVL.

The chain carries TRBV25-1 and TRBJ2-7, with 11 bases that match TRBD1. After removal of 4 bases from V and 3 bases from J, the junction contained 5 bases not matched to a gene. This CDR3 is 15 amino acids long. Germline assignment: CDR1 MGHDK and CDR2 SYGVNS. The CDR3: CASSGSGTGGYEQYF. CDR3 sequence (DNA): TGTGCCAGCAGTGGCAGCGGGACAGGGGGCTACGAGCAGTACTTC.

This rearrangement joins TRBV7-9 to TRBJ1-2; 8 bases are shared with TRBD1. Germline V gene lookup returns CDR1 SEHNR and CDR2 FQNEAQ (reference sequence). There are 15 residues in the CDR3. V trimming: 1 base; J trimming: 7 bases; junction bases outside the gene matches: 8. CDR3 residues: CASSLGTGGVSGYTF. The DNA for the CDR3 is TGTGCCAGCAGCTTAGGTACAGGGGGAGTGAGTGGCTACACCTTC.

The chain combines TRBV29-1 with TRBJ2-5; D might be TRBD2 (6 bases). This CDR3 region has 15 residues. CDR1 is SQVTM and CDR2 is ANQGSEA in the germline V gene. V was clipped by 0 bases and J by 7 bases, with 18 bases between them. CDR3 region: CSVEDPGGVYRTQYF. CDR3 in DNA: TGCAGCGTTGAAGACCCCGGGGGAGTTTATAGGACCCAGTACTTC.

This clone has just one count. This chain links TRBV15 with TRBJ1-3; D ambiguous. The CDR3 is 16 amino acids. The V end lost 5 bases, the J end lost 0 bases, and 14 bases lay between the germline ends. Germline CDR1 and CDR2: LNHNV and YYDKDF (reference sequence). CDR3 nucleotide sequence: TGTGCCACCAGCGGGAGGGCTTCGTACTCTGGAAACACCATATATTTT. Amino acid sequence: CATSGRASYSGNTIYF.

The chain uses TRBV11-3 and TRBJ1-1, with D hard to call. CDR1 and CDR2 (germline): SGHNT, YENEEA. There are 12 residues in the CDR3. Trimming shortened V by 5 bases and J by 4 bases, and 8 bases separated the two germline ends. The CDR3 region has the DNA TGTGCCAGCAGCCCCGGTGGCACTGAAGCTTTCTTT. Protein sequence: CASSPGGTEAFF.

The chain carries TRBV5-1 and TRBJ1-3; TRBD1 matches at 11 bases. The CDR3 extends over 18 amino acids. Per the germline V gene, CDR1 is SGHRS and CDR2 is YFSETQ. V trimming: 4 bases; J trimming: 7 bases; junction bases outside the gene matches: 16. CDR3 amino acids: CASSAGQGAGFRRNTIYF. CDR3 DNA sequence: TGCGCCAGCAGCGCCGGACAGGGGGCTGGGTTTCGCCGGAACACCATATATTTT.

This chain links TRBV19 with TRBJ1-2; 7 nucleotides line up with TRBD1. The junction had 9 bases not matched to a gene; V was cut back by 0 bases and J by 8 bases. Germline CDR1 is LNHDA and CDR2 is SQIVND (reference sequence). This CDR3 is built from 15 residues. As DNA, the CDR3 is TGTGCCAGTAGTATAGATCAACGGACAGGAGGAGGCTACACCTTC. Encoded protein: CASSIDQRTGGGYTF.

This sequence joins TRBV19 and TRBJ2-6, with 7 nucleotides matching TRBD1. V shed 4 bases and J 2 bases; nucleotides not matched to a gene: 5. This CDR3 spans 16 amino acids. CDR1 LNHDA and CDR2 SQIVND come from the germline V gene (reference sequence). CDR3 amino acids: CASSKQGDPGANVLTF. CDR3 DNA: TGTGCCAGTAGTAAGCAGGGGGACCCTGGGGCCAACGTCCTGACTTTC.

This chain joins TRBV5-1 and TRBJ2-2, with D maybe TRBD1 (5 bases). Germline V gene lookup returns CDR1 SGHRS and CDR2 YFSETQ. Trimming removed 1 base from V and 0 bases from J, with 7 bases in between. The CDR3 runs to 15 residues. The CDR3 is CASSLPGPNTGELFF. The CDR3 region has the DNA TGCGCCAGCAGCTTGCCAGGGCCGAACACCGGGGAGCTGTTTTTT.

The CDR3 DNA sequence: TGTGCCAGCAGCTTGATACCAGATAGCACAGATACGCAGTATTTT. Its translation is CASSLIPDSTDTQYF. This chain links TRBV5-4 with TRBJ2-3; D not resolved. The CDR3 totals 15 residues. Germline CDR1 SGHNT, CDR2 YYREEE (reference sequence). Deletions cut 1 base from V and 0 bases from J, with 9 bases between.

This chain uses TRBV4-1 with TRBJ1-2, with D tentatively TRBD1 (5 bases). Germline CDR1 MGHRA, CDR2 YSYEKL. The CDR3 has 15 residues. Between the trimmed V and J ends, which lost 2 bases and 5 bases, there was a span of 15 bases. The CDR3 coding sequence is TGCGCCAGCAGCCAACAGGAGGGACTGACATATGGCTACACCTTC. Protein sequence: CASSQQEGLTYGYTF.

This rearrangement joins TRBV11-2 to TRBJ2-1; unclear D gene. The CDR3 has 13 amino acids. V was cut by 1 base and J by 3 bases, with 4 bases left in between. In germline, CDR1 is SGHAT, CDR2 FQNNGV. The CDR3, as DNA: TGTGCCAGCAGCTTAGCCGGCTACAATGAGCAGTTCTTC. It encodes CASSLAGYNEQFF.

This chain joins TRBV19 and TRBJ1-4; 7 bases are a match to TRBD1. This CDR3 comprises 13 residues. Germline CDR1 and CDR2: LNHDA and SQIVND (reference sequence). As DNA, the CDR3 is TGTAGGGATCAGGGGGCAACTAATGAAAAACTGTTTTTT. Translation gives CRDQGATNEKLFF.

This chain connects TRBV5-4 to TRBJ1-2; D is possibly TRBD1 (5 bases). The CDR3 is 14 amino acids. Germline V gene lookup returns CDR1 SGHNT and CDR2 YYREEE (reference sequence). V shed 3 bases and J shed 4 bases, with 13 bases lying between them. The CDR3 sequence: CASSSDRRSYGYTF. The CDR3 coding sequence is TGTGCCAGCAGCTCCGACAGAAGGAGCTATGGCTACACCTTC.

CDR3 DNA: TGCGCCAGCAGCAGGGCGGGTGCCTACAACTATGGCTACACCTTC. Translation: CASSRAGAYNYGYTF. The V and J genes are TRBV5-1 and TRBJ1-2, with no clear D. Germline CDR1 and CDR2: SGHRS and YFSETQ. With 4 bases removed from V and 2 bases from J, the gap between germline ends came to 15 bases. CDR3 length: 15 amino acids.

This chain joins TRBV7-2 and TRBJ1-5, with TRBD1 as a possible D gene (5 bases). This CDR3 spans 14 amino acids. Germline CDR1 reads SGHTA; CDR2 reads FQGNSA. V gave up 5 bases and J gave up 7 bases, with 15 bases separating them. Written as DNA, the CDR3 is TGTGCCAGCAGCCCAGCGGGGGTAGGACAGCCCCAGCATTTT. Its protein is CASSPAGVGQPQHF.

J is TRBJ2-2 and V is TRBV5-1; no reliable D call. The CDR3 spans 15 residues. V was shortened by 2 bases and J by 2 bases, with 10 bases between the two germline ends. The germline gives CDR1 SGHRS, CDR2 YFSETQ. This CDR3 is CASSFVQINTGELFF. The CDR3, as DNA: TGCGCCAGCAGCTTCGTACAGATAAACACCGGGGAGCTGTTTTTT.